The next 6 T cell receptor beta chains were all read from a single sample in a study of OX40 agonist ivuxolimab in advanced cancers. The library was produced with the immunoSEQ multiplex PCR assay. Imported from immuneACCESS, the table was reduced by TCRdb to in-frame sequences with V and J called. These copies leave out some clones; in studies compared against another copy, an unresolved V gene accounts for under half, and the cause of the remainder is not known. The sample contains some 76,000 clones, over 85% of them found a single time. About 6.4% of the sample rests with the top ten. The sample consisted of CD4+ or CD8+ T cells sorted from blood, taken in a trial of the OX40 agonist ivuxolimab. All receptors come from an adult with an advanced solid tumor such as melanoma, head and neck, liver or kidney cancer.

This chain connects TRBV19 to TRBJ2-1; no clear D. The CDR3 runs 13 residues. Trimming pared 3 bases from V and 2 bases from J, leaving 5 bases between. Germline V gives CDR1 LNHDA, CDR2 SQIVND (reference sequence). Here the CDR3 reads CASSIYTYNEQFF. The CDR3 coding sequence is TGTGCCAGTAGTATCTACACCTACAATGAGCAGTTCTTC. Filled out from reference TRBV19 and TRBJ2-1, the complete variable domain reads DGGITQSPKYLFRKEGQNVTLSCEQNLNHDAMYWYRQDPGQGLRLIYYSQIVNDFQKGDIAEGYSVSREKKESFPLTVTSAQKNPTAFYLCASSIYTYNEQFFGPGTRLTVL.

The V and J genes are TRBV19 and TRBJ2-7, with D possibly matching TRBD2 (6 bases). V lost 5 bases and J lost 3, with 17 bases in between. The germline V gene has CDR1 LNHDA and CDR2 SQIVND (reference sequence). The CDR3 spans 15 residues. The CDR3 protein is CASSARDSQNYEQYF. CDR3 nucleotide sequence: TGTGCCAGTAGTGCCCGGGACTCCCAAAACTACGAGCAGTACTTC.

The rearrangement uses TRBV9 and TRBJ1-2; 7 bases fit TRBD1. This CDR3 comprises 17 residues. CDR1 SGDLS and CDR2 YYNGEE come from the germline V gene. Trimming cost V 4 bases and J 7 bases; bases outside gene matches: 19. CDR3 bases: TGTGCCAGCAGCACCCTCATCGGACAGGAACCGGTGGCTGGCTACACCTTC. Translation gives CASSTLIGQEPVAGYTF.

The chain couples TRBV5-4 to TRBJ2-5; 7 bases match TRBD2. V lost 0 bases and J lost 5; bases outside the gene matches: 13. Germline V gene sequence: CDR1 SGHNT, CDR2 YYREEE (reference sequence). This CDR3 region has 17 residues. In DNA form, the CDR3 reads TGTGCCAGCAGCTTGGGATTTGAAGGACTAGAGGATGAGACCCAGTACTTC. It is translated as CASSLGFEGLEDETQYF.

The genes are TRBV27 and TRBJ2-3; possible D gene TRBD1, 6 bases. This CDR3 comprises 14 residues. V shed 5 bases and J shed 2 bases, with 11 bases lying between them. Germline CDR1 is MNHEY and CDR2 is SMNVEV (reference sequence). CDR3 coding DNA: TGTGCCAGCAGTCCCGGGACAACCACAGATACGCAGTATTTT. Protein product: CASSPGTTTDTQYF.

V gene TRBV28 combines with J gene TRBJ1-1, with TRBD1 matching 7 bases. There are 16 residues in the CDR3. The germline gives CDR1 MDHEN, CDR2 SYDVKM. J was trimmed by 3 bases and V by 4 bases; bases with no gene match: 11. The CDR3, as DNA: TGTGCCAGCAGTTCCGGACAGGTTGGGATCGACACTGAAGCTTTCTTT. This encodes CASSSGQVGIDTEAFF.